The 18 T cell receptor beta chains in this list originate from one sample, sequenced in a study of identical twins. A single record per CDR3 protein comes from TCRdb applying MiXCR to the 5' RACE reads. This table has roughly 1.6 million distinct CDR3 sequences, around a third appearing once. Sequencing was performed on cord blood. These TCRs come from a newborn girl in good health.

The V gene is TRBV7-9, the J gene TRBJ1-1; D not resolved. CDR1 SEHNR and CDR2 FQNEAQ come from the germline V gene (reference sequence). V shed 5 bases and J shed 5 bases, with 12 bases lying between them. This CDR3 spans 13 amino acids. The CDR3 DNA reads as TGTGCCAGCAGCCGAGTTCCGTATACTGAAGCTTTCTTT. This gives the protein CASSRVPYTEAFF.

This clonotype has just a few counts. The V gene is TRBV29-1, the J gene TRBJ2-5; D is unresolved. CDR1 and CDR2 from the germline V gene are SQVTM and ANQGSEA. Trimming left V 7 bases short and J 11 bases short, with 14 bases between. The CDR3 has 10 residues. DNA of the CDR3: TGCAGCGCCGTTCTCAATGAGCAGTACTTC. Translated, it gives CSAVLNEQYF.

This clonotype was seen more than once but under ten times. The rearrangement joins TRBV20-1 to TRBJ2-3, with 10 positions matching TRBD2. V was pared by 3 bases and J by 2 bases, with 14 bases of the junction left unmatched. Germline V gene data show CDR1 as DFQATT and CDR2 as SNEGSKA (reference sequence). This CDR3 region has 18 residues. CDR3 sequence reads: CSASPGTSEEWNTDTQYF. CDR3 nucleotide sequence: TGCAGTGCTAGCCCCGGGACTAGCGAGGAATGGAACACAGATACGCAGTATTTT.

This clonotype was seen only a few times. This chain joins TRBV5-1 and TRBJ2-7; D is unresolved. Germline V lookup: CDR1 SGHRS, CDR2 YFSETQ. Trimming pared 5 bases from V and 0 bases from J, leaving 12 bases between. CDR3 size: 14 residues. The CDR3 reads CASRWKRSSYEQYF. The CDR3 nucleotides read TGCGCCAGCAGGTGGAAAAGGAGCTCCTACGAGCAGTACTTC.

The chain has TRBV20-1 and TRBJ1-2; TRBD1 matches at 8 bases. The V gene's germline CDR1 is DFQATT and CDR2 SNEGSKA (reference sequence). V lost 7 bases, J lost 4 bases, and 5 bases stayed unmatched. The CDR3 runs 12 residues. The DNA for the CDR3 is TGCAGTGAAAGGACAGGGCTCTATGGCTACACCTTC. Residues: CSERTGLYGYTF.

The table lists this clonotype with a few counts. J is TRBJ1-1 and V is TRBV14; D remains unclear. Trimming pared 4 bases from V and 1 base from J, leaving 10 bases between. This CDR3 comprises 14 residues. Germline V gene sequence: CDR1 SGHDN, CDR2 FVKESK. The CDR3 DNA sequence: TGTGCCAGCAGCCCAATTAACGGGAACACTGAAGCTTTCTTT. This encodes CASSPINGNTEAFF. Drawing the rest from reference TRBV14 and TRBJ1-1, the complete variable domain is EAGVTQFPSHSVIEKGQTVTLRCDPISGHDNLYWYRRVMGKEIKFLLHFVKESKQDESGMPNNRFLAERTGGTYSTLKVQPAELEDSGVYFCASSPINGNTEAFFGQGTRLTVV.

This clonotype was seen repeatedly, ten times or more. V is TRBV20-1 and J is TRBJ2-7; D is undetermined. The CDR3 is 15 residues long. The germline V gene encodes CDR1 DFQATT and CDR2 SNEGSKA (reference sequence). Trimming took off 6 bases at V and 0 bases at J, with 18 bases between the two ends. The CDR3: CSAVSPVSSSYEQYF. Here the CDR3 DNA reads TGCAGTGCGGTAAGCCCGGTTTCAAGCTCCTACGAGCAGTACTTC.

The chain is built from TRBV7-6 and TRBJ2-1, with D perhaps TRBD2 (6 bases). Germline CDR1 is SGHVS and CDR2 is FNYEAQ. Trimming stripped 0 bases from V and 2 bases from J, with 20 bases between. The CDR3 length is 19 residues. This chain's CDR3 is CASSLAREGSLTTYNEQFF. The CDR3 DNA sequence: TGTGCCAGCAGCTTAGCGCGGGAAGGTAGCTTGACAACCTACAATGAGCAGTTCTTC.

The chain combines TRBV15 with TRBJ1-2, with no clear D. Trimming shortened V by 0 bases and J by 1 base, and 6 bases separated the two germline ends. There are 14 residues in the CDR3. Germline assignment: CDR1 LNHNV and CDR2 YYDKDF (reference sequence). Here the CDR3 DNA reads TGTGCCACCAGCAGAGATAGGCGTAACTATGGCTACACCTTC. This gives the protein CATSRDRRNYGYTF.

CDR3 protein: CASSLALAGEDEQFF. CDR3 nucleotide sequence: TGCGCCAGCAGCTTGGCCCTAGCGGGAGAGGATGAGCAGTTCTTC. The chain couples TRBV5-1 to TRBJ2-1, with 10 bases identical to TRBD2. The CDR3 has 15 residues. The germline V gene has CDR1 SGHRS and CDR2 YFSETQ. The junction had 5 bases not matched to a gene; V was cut back by 0 bases and J by 8 bases.

This chain connects TRBV3-1 to TRBJ2-6; possible D gene TRBD2, 6 bases. The CDR3 length is 15 residues. Looked up from germline, CDR1 is LGHDT and CDR2 is YNNKEL (reference sequence). V gave up 6 bases and J gave up 0 bases, with 9 bases separating them. The CDR3 spells CASRHSGSGANVLTF. DNA for the CDR3: TGTGCCAGCAGGCATAGCGGCTCTGGGGCCAACGTCCTGACTTTC.

This clonotype was seen only a few times. The genes are TRBV7-9 and TRBJ2-5; 7 bases agree with TRBD2. The J call is in doubt because the DNA end fits TRBJ2-7 better. The germline V gene has CDR1 SEHNR and CDR2 FQNEAQ (reference sequence). The CDR3 has 20 amino acids. The CDR3 region is CASSLESWTSAGESDYEQYF. Here the CDR3 DNA reads TGTGCCAGCAGCTTAGAATCTTGGACCTCCGCGGGAGAGTCAGACTACGAGCAGTACTTC.

This clonotype was found once. V and J are TRBV18 and TRBJ1-1; D not certain. Germline V lookup: CDR1 KGHSH, CDR2 LQKENI. Trimming pared 6 bases from V and 0 bases from J, leaving 11 bases between. The CDR3 sequence is 14 residues long. For the CDR3, the DNA is TGTGCCAGCTCCGTCTTGCAGGTGAACACTGAAGCTTTCTTT. Amino acids: CASSVLQVNTEAFF.

V and J are TRBV28 and TRBJ2-7, with D perhaps being TRBD1 or TRBD2 (5 bases each). CDR3 length: 17 amino acids. Per the germline V gene, CDR1 is MDHEN and CDR2 is SYDVKM. V gave up 3 bases and J gave up 2 bases, with 20 bases separating them. The CDR3 here is CASSLALEGRSTYEQYF. As DNA, the CDR3 is TGTGCCAGCAGTTTGGCTCTTGAGGGGCGTTCAACCTACGAGCAGTACTTC. The variable domain in full, completed from reference TRBV28 and TRBJ2-7, reads DVKVTQSSRYLVKRTGEKVFLECVQDMDHENMFWYRQDPGLGLRLIYFSYDVKMKEKGDIPEGYSVSREKKERFSLILESASTNQTSMYLCASSLALEGRSTYEQYFGPGTRLTVT.

There are a few counts of this clonotype. V is TRBV28 and J is TRBJ1-6; unclear D gene. The V and J ends lost 4 bases and 6 bases respectively, with 13 bases between them. The V gene's germline CDR1 is MDHEN and CDR2 SYDVKM. The CDR3 spans 15 residues. In DNA form, the CDR3 reads TGTGCCAGCAGTTCCGGACTTTTTGTTAATTCACCCCTCCACTTT. Translated, it gives CASSSGLFVNSPLHF.

The V gene is TRBV28, the J gene TRBJ2-2; TRBD1 or TRBD2 may be the D gene (6 bases each). Trimming removed 3 bases at V and 4 bases at J, with 9 bases between. The CDR3 has 14 residues. Germline CDR1 MDHEN, CDR2 SYDVKM. The CDR3 nucleotides read TGTGCCAGCAGTTTGTCGGGGGCCACCGGGGAGCTGTTTTTT. Translating gives CASSLSGATGELFF.

J is TRBJ2-3 and V is TRBV20-1; TRBD2 might be the D (6 bases). The CDR3 has 15 residues. CDR1 and CDR2 from the germline V gene are DFQATT and SNEGSKA (reference sequence). Deletions cut 6 bases from V and 0 bases from J, with 16 bases between. This CDR3 is CSARRGLRSTDTQYF. The CDR3 DNA is TGCAGTGCCCGGCGGGGTCTCCGTAGCACAGATACGCAGTATTTT.

This clonotype was observed a few times. An end of the junction differs from the germline gene, which may be a read error. The chain carries TRBV10-3 and TRBJ1-6; D is unresolved. The germline V gene encodes CDR1 ENHRY and CDR2 SYGVKD. The CDR3 is made up of 15 amino acids. This CDR3 is CAISAAEGYNSPPHF. The DNA for the CDR3 is TGTGCCATCAGTGCGGCCGAAGGCTATAATTCACCCCCCCACTTT.